Following are 27 T cell receptor beta chains from one sample sequenced in a study of metastatic and nonmetastatic thyroid tumors (dated by TCRdb to 2019 to 2021). None of the patients had been given any treatment before thyroid surgery. Library creation used PCR. Sequencing was carried out with an Illumina HiSeq 4000. TCRdb reprocessed the public reads (quality trimming at Q25 with fastp, clone calling with MiXCR) and kept in-frame beta chains. The table for this sample lists some 21,000 clones; 9.5% to 12% of them were counted only once. Of the sample, roughly 29% falls within the top ten clones. Specimen: blood. Receptors originate from a female donor with papillary thyroid cancer or a benign thyroid nodule (not recorded which). Some clones in this sample may be carry-over from other donors' samples.

This clone was picked up many times. The V and J genes are TRBV20-1 and TRBJ1-2; unclear D gene. Looked up from germline, CDR1 is DFQATT and CDR2 is SNEGSKA (reference sequence). The CDR3 extends over 12 amino acids. The germline V and J ends were trimmed by 3 bases and 3 bases, with 8 bases remaining between them. The CDR3 DNA is TGCAGTGCTAGTGGGAGTCACTATGGCTACACCTTC. This translates into CSASGSHYGYTF.

CDR3 residues: CASSEFDANYEQYF. CDR3 DNA: TGTGCCAGCAGTGAATTTGACGCAAACTACGAGCAGTACTTC. This chain connects TRBV6-1 to TRBJ2-7; D gene uncertain. CDR3 length: 14 residues. Germline CDR1 is MNHNS and CDR2 is SASEGT. Trimming stripped 2 bases from V and 3 bases from J, with 11 bases between.

Points on this clone: The final CDR3 position lacks the conserved phenylalanine or tryptophan, pointing to a likely read error. The chain employs TRBV28 and TRBJ1-1; D gene ambiguous. Germline CDR1 is MDHEN and CDR2 is SYDVKM. V gave up 6 bases and J gave up 5 bases, with 13 bases separating them. The CDR3 is made up of 13 amino acids. DNA for the CDR3: TGTGCCAGCAGGAGGAGAGGGAGTACTGAAGCTTTCTGT. Protein sequence: CASRRRGSTEAFC.

This clone showed up many times. The chain recombines TRBV9 with TRBJ1-3; D not resolved. V lost 3 bases and J lost 0, with 10 bases in between. Germline lookup yields CDR1 SGDLS and CDR2 YYNGEE. CDR3 length: 15 amino acids. The CDR3 loop reads CASSEDGISGNTIYF. The CDR3 nucleotides read TGTGCCAGCAGCGAGGACGGCATCTCTGGAAACACCATATATTTT.

The sample holds many counts of this clone. The chain recombines TRBV3-1 with TRBJ2-6; the D is unclear. This CDR3 has 16 residues. The V gene's germline CDR1 is LGHDT and CDR2 YNNKEL (reference sequence). V dropped 1 base and J dropped 4 bases, with 11 bases sitting between them. This chain's CDR3 is CASSQGWVAGANVLTF. In nucleotides, the CDR3 is TGTGCCAGCAGCCAAGGTTGGGTGGCAGGGGCCAACGTCCTGACTTTC. The variable domain in full, with the rest retrieved from reference TRBV3-1 and TRBJ2-6, is DTAVSQTPKYLVTQMGNDKSIKCEQNLGHDTMYWYKQDSKKFLKIMFSYNNKELIINETVPNRFSPKSPDKAHLNLHINSLELGDSAVYFCASSQGWVAGANVLTFGAGSRLTVL.

This clone has more than one count but fewer than ten. J is TRBJ2-4 and V is TRBV19; D gene ambiguous. V was pared by 3 bases and J by 7 bases, with 22 bases between. The CDR3 has 17 amino acids. Germline CDR1 and CDR2: LNHDA and SQIVND (reference sequence). The CDR3 reads CASSIIYPDLNGNIQYF. CDR3 bases: TGTGCCAGTAGTATTATCTACCCGGATCTCAACGGGAACATTCAGTACTTC.

There are many counts of this clone. The gene calls are TRBV10-3 and TRBJ2-7; TRBD2 might be the D (7 bases). The length of the CDR3 is 14 residues. V was clipped by 11 bases and J by 0 bases, with 17 bases between them. Germline lookup yields CDR1 ENHRY and CDR2 SYGVKD. The CDR3 spells CAARGADISYEQYF. The CDR3 bases are TGTGCCGCCCGGGGGGCAGATATCTCCTACGAGCAGTACTTC.

Notes on this clone: A much larger clone lies a single base off, so this may be a read error. The rearrangement uses TRBV5-1 and TRBJ2-7; 7 bases are shared with TRBD2. Unmatched junction bases numbered 25, after V lost 7 bases and J lost 3 bases. Germline CDR1 is SGHRS and CDR2 is YFSETQ. The CDR3 is 19 residues long. CDR3 sequence reads: CASGPNPVGTIAAHYEQYF. The CDR3, as DNA: TGCGCCAGCGGCCCGAACCCCGTCGGGACTATCGCCGCGCACTACGAGCAGTACTTC.

The sample holds a few counts of this clone. This chain links TRBV6-1 with TRBJ1-4; D is perhaps TRBD1 (6 bases). This CDR3 contains 13 residues. V shed 6 bases and J shed 8 bases, with 13 bases lying between them. In germline, CDR1 is MNHNS, CDR2 SASEGT. The CDR3 region is CASSLGHREKLFF. CDR3 nucleotide sequence: TGTGCCAGCAGCTTGGGACATCGAGAAAAACTGTTTTTT.

This clone was found many times. This rearrangement joins TRBV6-4 to TRBJ1-5; 8 nucleotides align to TRBD1. V trimming: 11 bases; J trimming: 3 bases; junction bases outside the gene matches: 12. Germline lookup yields CDR1 MRHNA and CDR2 SNTAGT. The CDR3 runs to 15 residues. CDR3 amino acids: CAADRVDMFNQPQHF. The CDR3 bases are TGTGCCGCGGACAGGGTGGATATGTTCAATCAGCCCCAGCATTTT.

In its sample, this clone was seen many times. The chain is built from TRBV15 and TRBJ2-1; 13 bases map to TRBD2. CDR1 is LNHNV and CDR2 is YYDKDF in the germline V gene (reference sequence). The CDR3 extends over 15 amino acids. Trimming at V came to 5 bases and at J to 9 bases, leaving 7 bases not matched to a gene. The CDR3 is CATSYGLAGVSEQFF. The CDR3 DNA reads as TGTGCCACCAGCTATGGACTAGCGGGAGTAAGTGAGCAGTTCTTC. The full variable domain, its missing parts supplied by reference TRBV15 and TRBJ2-1, is DAMVIQNPRYQVTQFGKPVTLSCSQTLNHNVMYWYQQKSSQAPKLLFHYYDKDFNNEADTPDNFQSRRPNTSFCFLDIRSPGLGDTAMYLCATSYGLAGVSEQFFGPGTRLTVL.

This clone was detected many times. In nucleotides, the CDR3 is TGTGCCAGCAGCGCTCTAGGGGGGACTGAAGCTTTCTTT. It codes for CASSALGGTEAFF. The rearrangement uses TRBV9 and TRBJ1-1, with D perhaps TRBD1 (6 bases). V dropped 3 bases and J dropped 5 bases, with 11 bases sitting between them. This CDR3 is 13 amino acids long. Germline CDR1 is SGDLS and CDR2 is YYNGEE.

Many counts were recorded for this clone. The CDR3, as DNA: TGTGCCAGCAGCGGCGGGGAGGTCGGCGGGGAGCTGTTTTTT. It translates to CASSGGEVGGELFF. The V call is TRBV9, the J call TRBJ2-2; TRBD2 might be the D (6 bases). Trimming left V 3 bases short and J 7 bases short, with 13 bases between. The germline V gene encodes CDR1 SGDLS and CDR2 YYNGEE. The CDR3 is 14 amino acids.

This clone is a singleton in its sample. This may be a read error, as it is one base from a much larger clone. The chain couples TRBV20-1 to TRBJ1-1; D uncertain. CDR1 is DFQATT, CDR2 SNEGSKA, per germline (reference sequence). The germline V and J ends were trimmed by 7 bases and 1 base, with 10 bases remaining between them. CDR3 length: 12 amino acids. CDR3 sequence: CSVGCRNTEAFF. The CDR3 nucleotides are TGCAGTGTCGGATGTCGGAACACTGAAGCTTTCTTT.

This clone was recorded at least ten times. The rearrangement uses TRBV28 and TRBJ2-7; 9 nucleotides align to TRBD1. CDR1 and CDR2 (germline): MDHEN, SYDVKM. The CDR3 contains 15 residues. J gave up 6 bases and V 5 bases, and 11 bases lay outside the gene matches. The CDR3 loop reads CASSTWTGDPIEQYF. The CDR3 DNA follows: TGTGCCAGCAGTACCTGGACAGGGGACCCTATCGAGCAGTACTTC. The variable domain in full, completed from reference TRBV28 and TRBJ2-7, reads DVKVTQSSRYLVKRTGEKVFLECVQDMDHENMFWYRQDPGLGLRLIYFSYDVKMKEKGDIPEGYSVSREKKERFSLILESASTNQTSMYLCASSTWTGDPIEQYFGPGTRLTVT.

Many counts were recorded for this clone. This chain uses TRBV19 with TRBJ2-1; D remains unclear. V dropped 0 bases and J dropped 5 bases, with 17 bases sitting between them. The CDR3 is made up of 17 amino acids. CDR1 and CDR2 from the germline V gene are LNHDA and SQIVND (reference sequence). The CDR3 reads CASSIDTEIRLNNEQFF. CDR3 nucleotide sequence: TGTGCCAGTAGTATAGATACAGAAATCCGCCTTAACAATGAGCAGTTCTTC.

This clone has ten or more counts. The chain employs TRBV19 and TRBJ2-7; no reliable D call. The CDR3 consists of 13 residues. V was shortened by 1 base and J by 4 bases, with 8 bases between the two germline ends. Germline-derived CDR1 and CDR2 are LNHDA and SQIVND (reference sequence). CDR3 loop: CASSIGPEYEQYF. The CDR3 DNA reads TGTGCCAGTAGTATAGGACCGGAGTACGAGCAGTACTTC.

The CDR3 bases are TGTGCCAGCAGCTTAGACGGGGGCTACGAGCAGTACTTC. Translation gives CASSLDGGYEQYF. The chain is built from TRBV7-8 and TRBJ2-7, with D maybe TRBD2 (6 bases). The germline V and J ends were trimmed by 1 base and 3 bases, with 7 bases remaining between them. Per the germline V gene, CDR1 is SGHVS and CDR2 is FQNEAQ. The CDR3 loop spans 13 amino acids. Full variable domain (outside the CDR3, taken from reference TRBV7-8 and TRBJ2-7): GAGVSQSPRYKVAKRGQDVALRCDPISGHVSLFWYQQALGQGPEFLTYFQNEAQLDKSGLPSDRFFAERPEGSVSTLKIQRTQQEDSAVYLCASSLDGGYEQYFGPGTRLTVT.

This clone is medium-sized (0.01 to 0.1%) within its sample. The chain has TRBV28 and TRBJ2-6; no firm D call. Trimming removed 3 bases from V and 1 base from J, with 1 base in between. The CDR3 covers 13 residues. Germline V gives CDR1 MDHEN, CDR2 SYDVKM. In nucleotides, the CDR3 is TGTGCCAGCAGTTTTTCTGGGGCCAACGTCCTGACTTTC. It specifies CASSFSGANVLTF.

A word on this clone: A read error may be the cause here, since a much bigger clone is one base away. The CDR3, as DNA: TGCGCCAGCATCTCGGAGAAAGAGACCCAGTACTTC. The encoded protein is CASISEKETQYF. V usage is TRBV5-1 and J usage is TRBJ2-5; D is uncertain. The CDR3 is 12 residues long. Germline-derived CDR1 and CDR2 are SGHRS and YFSETQ. The V end lost 6 bases, the J end lost 3 bases, and 9 bases lay between the germline ends.

By its share, this clone is medium-sized. The chain couples TRBV6-1 to TRBJ2-7; D perhaps matches TRBD1 (5 bases). CDR3 length: 12 amino acids. V dropped 2 bases and J dropped 10 bases, with 12 bases sitting between them. CDR1 MNHNS and CDR2 SASEGT come from the germline V gene. The CDR3 DNA is TGTGCCAGCAGTGAATATCAGGGTCAACAGTACTTC. Translating it yields CASSEYQGQQYF.

The table lists this clone with many counts. The rearrangement links TRBV19 to TRBJ2-7; D uncertain. Trimming stripped 4 bases from V and 6 bases from J, with 16 bases between. The CDR3 spans 14 residues. Germline V gene lookup returns CDR1 LNHDA and CDR2 SQIVND (reference sequence). The CDR3 DNA reads as TGTGCCAGTAGTACAGAAGGATACATCTCCGAGCAGTACTTC. Protein sequence: CASSTEGYISEQYF.

This clone was observed a handful of times. The gene calls are TRBV10-1 and TRBJ2-3; 13 bases fit TRBD2. V lost 4 bases to trimming and J lost 13 bases; unmatched junction nucleotides: 14. The CDR3 covers 16 residues. CDR1 is WNHNN and CDR2 is SYGVQD in the germline V gene (reference sequence). The CDR3 reads CASSVGTSGNTDKKYF. CDR3 bases: TGCGCCAGCAGTGTCGGGACTAGCGGGAACACAGATAAGAAGTATTTT.

Ten or more counts support this clone. The chain has TRBV11-2 and TRBJ2-1; maybe TRBD1 (5 bases). The V end was cut by 0 bases, the J end by 4 bases, with 7 bases between. The CDR3 covers 14 residues. CDR1 is SGHAT, CDR2 FQNNGV, per germline. The CDR3 coding sequence is TGTGCCAGCAGCTTAGACAGGGCGTACAATGAGCAGTTCTTC. Protein product: CASSLDRAYNEQFF.

This clone was counted ten times or more. The chain has TRBV20-1 and TRBJ2-5; D is possibly TRBD1 or TRBD2 (5 bases each). The V end lost 6 bases, the J end lost 2 bases, and 13 bases lay between the germline ends. This CDR3 region has 13 residues. The V gene's germline CDR1 is DFQATT and CDR2 SNEGSKA (reference sequence). DNA of the CDR3: TGCAGTGCCCCTGGGGACCTTCAAGAGACCCAGTACTTC. It is translated as CSAPGDLQETQYF.

This clone is labeled as large (0.1 to 1%). This chain links TRBV25-1 with TRBJ1-3; D remains unclear. This CDR3 comprises 11 residues. Deletions cut 7 bases from V and 8 bases from J, with 9 bases between. CDR1 MGHDK and CDR2 SYGVNS come from the germline V gene. This chain's CDR3 is CASTAGDTIYF. The CDR3, as DNA: TGTGCCAGCACCGCGGGAGACACCATATATTTT.

This clone was picked up many times. The rearrangement joins TRBV28 to TRBJ1-2, with no clear D. V was pared by 3 bases and J by 4 bases, with 6 bases between. There are 12 residues in the CDR3. Germline CDR1 reads MDHEN; CDR2 reads SYDVKM. DNA of the CDR3: TGTGCCAGCAGTTTTGCCACCTATGGCTACACCTTC. Protein product: CASSFATYGYTF.